This T cell receptor (beta chain) was obtained from a study of human T cells and chemical hapten exposure. Study details: The cohort included alopecia areata under or over 50% scalp, totalis and universalis. How much TCR each sample yielded varied, mostly because pooled library volumes differed slightly.

Described time point: patch test 1, 2 weeks after DPC sensitization. The treatment: therapeutic diphenylcyclopropenone sensitization with weekly scalp DPC. One entry per CDR3 protein, called by TCRdb with MiXCR from the RACE reads. This sample carries approximately 400,000 distinct CDR3 sequences, roughly 4.8% of them seen once, and the ten largest clones take 2% to 2.5%. This clonotype was counted ten times or more. This clonotype was obtained from a woman aged 45-65 years with alopecia areata. Some clones in this sample may be carry-over from other donors' samples. The sequencing here drew on whole blood, taken in connection with sensitization to the hapten diphenylcyclopropenone (DPC).

The DNA for the CDR3 is TGCAGTGCTTGGATCGGTGGCGCTCGGAACACCATATATTTT. Amino acid sequence: CSAWIGGARNTIYF. This rearrangement joins TRBV20-1 to TRBJ1-3, with D hard to call. CDR3 length: 14 residues. V shed 5 bases and J shed 7 bases, with 18 bases lying between them. Germline CDR1 DFQATT, CDR2 SNEGSKA (reference sequence).